Following are 19 T cell receptor beta chains from one sample sequenced in a study of T cells in Graves' hyperthyroidism and ophthalmopathy (dated by TCRdb to between 2017 and 2020). Receptors were amplified or captured by multiplex PCR. The data were produced on an Illumina HiSeq 2000. TCR beta CDR3 regions were amplified from RNA transcripts. The first round of RT-PCR for the TCR CDR3 was performed with the HTBI primer set and the Qiagen OneStep RT-PCR kit. Using fastp trimming at Q25 and MiXCR clonotype assembly, TCRdb reanalyzed the public sequencing data and kept in-frame beta chains. Every entry covers one CDR3 protein and lists the most common genes and DNA from its rows. For this sample there are hundreds of thousands of distinct CDR3 sequences; under 15% appear just once. Around 4.1% of the sample rests with the top ten. The sequenced sample consisted of blood. The receptors were sampled from a woman in her thirties or forties with Graves' ophthalmopathy.

This clonotype was observed a few times. V is TRBV7-9 and J is TRBJ2-7; tentative D call: TRBD1 (5 bases). The CDR3 sequence is 14 residues long. From germline, CDR1 is SEHNR and CDR2 FQNEAQ (reference sequence). Trimming removed 5 bases from V and 1 base from J, with 12 bases in between. In nucleotides, the CDR3 is TGTGCCAGCAGCCCTGACAGAGAATCCTACGAGCAGTACTTC. Translating it yields CASSPDRESYEQYF.

At least ten counts were recorded for this clonotype. V gene TRBV14 combines with J gene TRBJ2-5; 7 positions match TRBD1. The CDR3 loop spans 13 amino acids. Germline V gene lookup returns CDR1 SGHDN and CDR2 FVKESK. The V and J ends lost 7 bases and 3 bases, in that order; junction bases with no gene match: 5. CDR3 sequence reads: CASKWTGEETQYF. The CDR3 nucleotides are TGTGCCAGCAAATGGACAGGCGAAGAGACCCAGTACTTC.

V is TRBV19 and J is TRBJ2-7, with no clear D. Trimming shortened V by 8 bases and J by 3 bases, and 8 bases separated the two germline ends. The length of the CDR3 is 11 residues. Germline CDR1 is LNHDA and CDR2 is SQIVND (reference sequence). CDR3 protein: CASAKGYEQYF. CDR3 in DNA: TGTGCCAGTGCTAAGGGCTACGAGCAGTACTTC.

This clonotype appeared many times. CDR3 loop: CASSHRQGEEQYF. CDR3 bases: TGTGCCAGCAGTCACCGACAGGGAGAGGAGCAGTACTTC. The chain recombines TRBV28 with TRBJ2-7; TRBD1 agrees at 7 bases. With 5 bases clipped from V and 7 bases from J, the junction kept 8 bases outside the gene matches. This CDR3 is 13 amino acids long. Germline V gene lookup returns CDR1 MDHEN and CDR2 SYDVKM. Together with reference TRBV28 and TRBJ2-7, the CDR3 gives the full variable domain: DVKVTQSSRYLVKRTGEKVFLECVQDMDHENMFWYRQDPGLGLRLIYFSYDVKMKEKGDIPEGYSVSREKKERFSLILESASTNQTSMYLCASSHRQGEEQYFGPGTRLTVT.

The sample holds many counts of this clonotype. This chain links TRBV11-2 with TRBJ1-2; 8 bases fit TRBD1. The germline V gene has CDR1 SGHAT and CDR2 FQNNGV. With 2 bases clipped from V and 8 bases from J, the junction kept 4 bases outside the gene matches. This CDR3 is 13 amino acids long. CDR3 in amino acids: CASSLTGGGGYTF. As DNA, the CDR3 is TGTGCCAGCAGCTTAACAGGGGGAGGCGGCTACACCTTC.

This clonotype has just a few counts. The chain employs TRBV6-1 and TRBJ2-5; 9 nucleotides align to TRBD2. CDR1 and CDR2 from the germline V gene are MNHNS and SASEGT. This CDR3 has 15 amino acids. J was trimmed by 3 bases and V by 6 bases; bases with no gene match: 8. CDR3 residues: CASSLLAGRKETQYF. Written as DNA, the CDR3 is TGTGCCAGCAGCCTTCTAGCGGGAAGGAAAGAGACCCAGTACTTC.

CDR3 in DNA: TGTGCCATCGCGGACCCGGGACAGGGACGCAATCAGCCCCAGCATTTT. Amino acid sequence: CAIADPGQGRNQPQHF. The chain employs TRBV28 and TRBJ1-5; 9 positions agree with TRBD1. Germline CDR1 and CDR2: MDHEN and SYDVKM. V lost 10 bases to trimming and J lost 2 bases; unmatched junction nucleotides: 12. CDR3 length: 16 residues.

This clonotype appeared a few times. V gene TRBV12-3 or TRBV12-4 combines with J gene TRBJ2-7; 11 bases are shared with TRBD2. The CDR3 is 17 amino acids. V dropped 2 bases and J dropped 2; count of bases not matched to a gene: 8. DNA for the CDR3: TGTGCCAGCAGTTTAACCGTCCTAGCGGGAGGTCCCTACGAGCAGTACTTC. Its translation: CASSLTVLAGGPYEQYF.

This chain links TRBV27 with TRBJ2-7; 9 positions agree with TRBD2. Per germline, CDR1 MNHEY and CDR2 SMNVEV (reference sequence). The CDR3 consists of 15 residues. V trimming: 3 bases; J trimming: 2 bases; junction bases outside the gene matches: 5. The CDR3 DNA reads TGTGCCAGCAGTTTGTCGCGGGGGGGCCCCTACGAGCAGTACTTC. Its protein is CASSLSRGGPYEQYF.

This clonotype was observed a handful of times. The chain joins TRBV29-1 to TRBJ1-2; possible D gene TRBD1, 5 bases. CDR3 length: 16 amino acids. Per germline, CDR1 SQVTM and CDR2 ANQGSEA. V shed 2 bases and J shed 2 bases, with 18 bases lying between them. CDR3 sequence reads: CSVELTGPSFNYGYTF. The CDR3 DNA follows: TGCAGCGTTGAACTCACGGGGCCGTCTTTCAACTATGGCTACACCTTC.

This chain links TRBV6-2 or TRBV6-3 with TRBJ2-7; D possibly corresponds to TRBD2 (6 bases). The length of the CDR3 is 14 residues. Per germline, CDR1 MNHEY and CDR2 SVGEGT. V dropped 2 bases and J dropped 3 bases, with 11 bases sitting between them. For the CDR3, the DNA is TGTGCCAGCAGTTACCTTGGCGGGAACTACGAGCAGTACTTC. Protein: CASSYLGGNYEQYF.

In its sample, this clonotype was seen many times. The genes are TRBV20-1 and TRBJ2-7; D remains ambiguous. The CDR3 runs to 14 residues. Trimming cost V 0 bases and J 4 bases, with 13 bases left between them. In germline, CDR1 is DFQATT, CDR2 SNEGSKA (reference sequence). CDR3: CSARDGNQEYEQYF. The DNA for the CDR3 is TGCAGTGCTAGAGACGGAAACCAGGAATACGAGCAGTACTTC.

This chain connects TRBV6-1 to TRBJ1-4; D remains ambiguous. The CDR3 has 13 amino acids. V was cut by 8 bases and J by 5 bases, with 12 bases left in between. Germline lookup yields CDR1 MNHNS and CDR2 SASEGT. CDR3 DNA sequence: TGTGCCAGCTATCGGGGTGGGAATGAAAAACTGTTTTTT. It specifies CASYRGGNEKLFF.

This clonotype was recorded at least ten times. Germline and junction disagree at one end, which may indicate a read error. This chain uses TRBV20-1 with TRBJ2-3, with D hard to call. The CDR3 totals 13 residues. The germline gives CDR1 DFQATT, CDR2 SNEGSKA (reference sequence). The CDR3 DNA reads TGCAGTGCCAGAGTGCGGATCACAGATACGCAGTATTTT. It encodes CSARVRITDTQYF.

In its sample, this clonotype was seen many times. This chain joins TRBV5-1 and TRBJ2-7; D possibly corresponds to TRBD2 (5 bases). Germline lookup yields CDR1 SGHRS and CDR2 YFSETQ. The CDR3 runs 15 residues. Trimming took off 4 bases at V and 0 bases at J, with 14 bases between the two ends. The CDR3 region has the DNA TGCGCCAGCAGCACGGACGGACTTCTCTCCTACGAGCAGTACTTC. Translating gives CASSTDGLLSYEQYF.

The table lists this clonotype with many counts. The chain links TRBV28 to TRBJ1-2, with 8 bases aligning to TRBD1. Germline CDR1 and CDR2: MDHEN and SYDVKM. The trim removed 5 bases at V and 4 bases at J, leaving 9 bases unmatched. This CDR3 is built from 15 residues. The DNA for the CDR3 is TGTGCCAGCAGTAGGAGCGACAGGGGTGGCTATGGCTACACCTTC. Amino acid sequence: CASSRSDRGGYGYTF.

This clonotype was counted ten times or more. The CDR3 nucleotides are TGCGCCAGCAGCCGAGGAGGAGGCAACTACGAGCAGTACTTC. Translating it yields CASSRGGGNYEQYF. This chain links TRBV5-1 with TRBJ2-7; a weak D match, TRBD2 (5 bases). Germline V gene lookup returns CDR1 SGHRS and CDR2 YFSETQ. The length of the CDR3 is 14 residues. V gave up 4 bases and J gave up 3 bases, with 14 bases separating them.

There are many counts of this clonotype. The chain uses TRBV29-1 and TRBJ1-1; tentative D call: TRBD1 (5 bases). Trimming took 8 bases from V and 3 from J, leaving 13 bases between them. The CDR3 has 12 residues. Per germline, CDR1 SQVTM and CDR2 ANQGSEA. The CDR3: CSPGGGDTEAFF. The CDR3 DNA sequence: TGCAGCCCAGGTGGGGGGGACACTGAAGCTTTCTTT.

The CDR3 DNA follows: TGTGCCAGCAGTGCGGGACTAGCTGATACCTACGAGCAGTACTTC. Its translation is CASSAGLADTYEQYF. The genes are TRBV28 and TRBJ2-7; TRBD2 matches at 9 bases. With 5 bases clipped from V and 2 bases from J, the junction kept 7 bases outside the gene matches. The CDR3 spans 15 residues. Germline V lookup: CDR1 MDHEN, CDR2 SYDVKM.